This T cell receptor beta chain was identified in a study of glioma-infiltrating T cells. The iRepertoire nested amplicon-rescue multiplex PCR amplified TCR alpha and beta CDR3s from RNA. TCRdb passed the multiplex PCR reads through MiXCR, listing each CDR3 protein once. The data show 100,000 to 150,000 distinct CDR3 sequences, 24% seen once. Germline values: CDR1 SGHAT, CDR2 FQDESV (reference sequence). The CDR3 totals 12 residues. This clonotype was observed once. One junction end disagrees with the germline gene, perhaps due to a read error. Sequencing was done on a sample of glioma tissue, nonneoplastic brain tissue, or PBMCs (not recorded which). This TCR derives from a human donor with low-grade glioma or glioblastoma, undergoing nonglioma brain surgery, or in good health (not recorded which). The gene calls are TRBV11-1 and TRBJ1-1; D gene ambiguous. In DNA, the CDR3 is TGTGCTAGCAGCTTACCGAACACTGAAGCTCTCTTT. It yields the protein CASSLPNTEALF.